Listed below are T cell receptor beta chains from one sample, sequenced in a study of shared clonotypes between healthy human individuals. Clones were read by immunoSEQ multiplex PCR, and TCRdb kept only the in-frame ones, dropping some. The profile shows over a million clones, around 78% of them singletons. The sequenced material came from memory CD4+ T cells from PBMCs. The receptors originated from a man between 18 and 35 years old in good health. Some clones in this sample may be carry-over from other donors' samples. The CDR3 runs from the conserved cysteine through the conserved F or W. Fields, in order: D gene, V gene, clone size, J gene, CDR3 DNA, CDR3 protein. A D gene is named only where the DNA matches it firmly. Some rows have no size entry. The others give once, few or many, or a class for an expanded clone.

d_call: TRBD1
v_call: TRBV10-3
clone_size: NA
j_call: TRBJ1-1
cdr3_nt: TGTGCCATCAGTAGAACAGGGGACACTGAAGCTTTCTTT
cdr3_aa: CAISRTGDTEAFF

d_call: TRBD2
v_call: TRBV23-1
clone_size: NA
j_call: TRBJ2-7
cdr3_nt: TGCGCCAGCAGTCAAATCGGACTAGCGGGAGAAGGGGACGAGCAGTACTTC
cdr3_aa: CASSQIGLAGEGDEQYF

d_call: NA
v_call: TRBV28
clone_size: NA
j_call: TRBJ1-2
cdr3_nt: TGTGCCAGCACCGAGACAACCCGGGCTTTAAATGGCTACACCTTC
cdr3_aa: CASTETTRALNGYTF

d_call: NA
v_call: TRBV6-1
clone_size: NA
j_call: TRBJ1-2
cdr3_nt: TGTGCCAGCACCCGACAACTGGGGGTTGACTATGGCTACACCTTC
cdr3_aa: CASTRQLGVDYGYTF

d_call: TRBD1
v_call: TRBV30
clone_size: NA
j_call: TRBJ2-2
cdr3_nt: TGTGCCTGGCCGTTACAGGGGGCACCTCGGAACACCGGGGAGCTGTTTTTT
cdr3_aa: CAWPLQGAPRNTGELFF

d_call: NA
v_call: TRBV6-1
clone_size: NA
j_call: TRBJ1-4
cdr3_nt: TGTGCCAGCACCGAACGGAGGGGAGGGGAAAAACTGTTTTTT
cdr3_aa: CASTERRGGEKLFF

d_call: NA
v_call: TRBV6-4
clone_size: NA
j_call: TRBJ2-6
cdr3_nt: TGTGCCAGCAGTGACGGGGGCTCTGGGGCCAACGTCCTGACTTTC
cdr3_aa: CASSDGGSGANVLTF

d_call: NA
v_call: TRBV7-2
clone_size: NA
j_call: TRBJ1-4
cdr3_nt: TGTGCCAGCAGCCGGGGTAGATCAACTAATGAAAAACTGTTTTTT
cdr3_aa: CASSRGRSTNEKLFF

d_call: NA
v_call: TRBV19
clone_size: NA
j_call: TRBJ1-5
cdr3_nt: TGTGCCAGTAGTAGTTTTCAGATATATCAGCCCCAGCATTTT
cdr3_aa: CASSSFQIYQPQHF

d_call: NA
v_call: TRBV7-3
clone_size: few
j_call: TRBJ1-1
cdr3_nt: TGTGCCAGCAGCTTAGCCGCGGGGAACACTGAAGCTTTCTTT
cdr3_aa: CASSLAAGNTEAFF

d_call: TRBD1
v_call: TRBV7-9
clone_size: once
j_call: TRBJ1-1
cdr3_nt: TGTGCCAGCAGCTTAATGAGGGGGCTGACTGAAGCTTTCTTT
cdr3_aa: CASSLMRGLTEAFF

d_call: TRBD1
v_call: TRBV10-3
clone_size: NA
j_call: TRBJ2-3
cdr3_nt: TGTGCCATCAGGGTCCCGGGACAGGGTTCGAGGGATACGCAGTATTTT
cdr3_aa: CAIRVPGQGSRDTQYF

d_call: TRBD1
v_call: TRBV5-1
clone_size: NA
j_call: TRBJ2-3
cdr3_nt: TGCGCCAGCAGTCTTGACAGGGGGGAAGATACGCAGTATTTT
cdr3_aa: CASSLDRGEDTQYF

d_call: NA
v_call: TRBV4-3
clone_size: NA
j_call: TRBJ2-5
cdr3_nt: TGCGCCAGCAGCAAAAACCACAGGGCGAATCAAGAGACCCAGTACTTC
cdr3_aa: CASSKNHRANQETQYF

d_call: TRBD2
v_call: TRBV11-2
clone_size: NA
j_call: TRBJ2-7
cdr3_nt: TGTGCCAGCAGCCTCCTTTGGGGGGGGAACTACGAGCAGTACTTC
cdr3_aa: CASSLLWGGNYEQYF

d_call: TRBD1
v_call: TRBV28
clone_size: NA
j_call: TRBJ1-1
cdr3_nt: TGTGCCAGCCTCCCCCCCAGACAGGGGGACACTGAAGCTTTCTTT
cdr3_aa: CASLPPRQGDTEAFF

d_call: NA
v_call: TRBV9
clone_size: NA
j_call: TRBJ2-5
cdr3_nt: TGTGCCAGCAGTACCGAGGGTTTTGAGACCCAGTACTTC
cdr3_aa: CASSTEGFETQYF

d_call: TRBD1
v_call: TRBV7-9
clone_size: few
j_call: TRBJ1-5
cdr3_nt: TGTGCCAGCAGCGGCCAGGGGGACCAGCCCCAGCATTTT
cdr3_aa: CASSGQGDQPQHF

d_call: NA
v_call: TRBV18
clone_size: NA
j_call: TRBJ2-7
cdr3_nt: TGTGCCAGCTCACCGGGACTGGCATCCTACGAGCAGTACTTC
cdr3_aa: CASSPGLASYEQYF

d_call: TRBD1
v_call: TRBV28
clone_size: NA
j_call: TRBJ2-5
cdr3_nt: TGTGCCAGCAGCCCGGTCCTCGGCGGGACAGGGATAGTGGAGACCCAGTACTTC
cdr3_aa: CASSPVLGGTGIVETQYF

d_call: NA
v_call: TRBV11-2
clone_size: NA
j_call: TRBJ2-5
cdr3_nt: TGTGCCAGCAGCTTACTAGGCGCGGAGACCCAGTACTTC
cdr3_aa: CASSLLGAETQYF

d_call: TRBD1
v_call: TRBV19
clone_size: many
j_call: TRBJ2-2
cdr3_nt: TGTGCCAGTAGTAAGGGACAGGGGGCGGGCACCGGGGAGCTGTTTTTT
cdr3_aa: CASSKGQGAGTGELFF

d_call: TRBD1
v_call: TRBV10-3
clone_size: NA
j_call: TRBJ1-3
cdr3_nt: TGTGCCATCAGCACCGGGACAGGGGGAATCGGAAACACCATATATTTT
cdr3_aa: CAISTGTGGIGNTIYF

d_call: TRBD2
v_call: TRBV28
clone_size: NA
j_call: TRBJ2-3
cdr3_nt: TGTGCCAGCAGTTTAAGCGGGAGGGCCACAGATACGCAGTATTTT
cdr3_aa: CASSLSGRATDTQYF

d_call: NA
v_call: TRBV5-1
clone_size: NA
j_call: TRBJ2-7
cdr3_nt: TGCGCCAGCAGCTTCGGACAGTCCTACGAGCAGTACTTC
cdr3_aa: CASSFGQSYEQYF

d_call: TRBD1
v_call: TRBV30
clone_size: NA
j_call: TRBJ2-7
cdr3_nt: TGTGCCTGGAGGCCACCGGGACAGGCCTACGAGCAGTACTTC
cdr3_aa: CAWRPPGQAYEQYF

d_call: NA
v_call: TRBV6-6
clone_size: NA
j_call: TRBJ1-2
cdr3_nt: TGTGCCAGCAGCTCAAGGCAAAACTATGGCTACACCTTC
cdr3_aa: CASSSRQNYGYTF

d_call: NA
v_call: TRBV7-2
clone_size: NA
j_call: TRBJ1-4
cdr3_nt: TGTGCCAGCAGCTTAGCGCTTGTTTGGTCGGAGAATGAAAAACTGTTTTTT
cdr3_aa: CASSLALVWSENEKLFF

d_call: NA
v_call: TRBV2
clone_size: few
j_call: TRBJ2-1
cdr3_nt: TGTGCCAGCAGGGGCCACTGGGTTAGGGACAATGAGCAGTTCTTC
cdr3_aa: CASRGHWVRDNEQFF

d_call: NA
v_call: TRBV4-3
clone_size: NA
j_call: TRBJ2-5
cdr3_nt: TGCGCCAGCAGCCAAGACCCGGGAAGGGAGACCCAGTACTTC
cdr3_aa: CASSQDPGRETQYF

d_call: TRBD1
v_call: TRBV28
clone_size: NA
j_call: TRBJ2-7
cdr3_nt: TGTGCCAGCAGCACACCTCCGGGACAGGGACCCTACGAGCAGTACTTC
cdr3_aa: CASSTPPGQGPYEQYF

d_call: TRBD2
v_call: TRBV19
clone_size: NA
j_call: TRBJ2-3
cdr3_nt: TGTGCCAGTAGTATAAGTCTAGCGGGAGGGCCTAGCACAGATACGCAGTATTTT
cdr3_aa: CASSISLAGGPSTDTQYF

d_call: TRBD2
v_call: TRBV5-1
clone_size: NA
j_call: TRBJ2-7
cdr3_nt: TGCGCCAGCAGCACCAGCGGGACTAGCTTTCACGAGCAGTACTTC
cdr3_aa: CASSTSGTSFHEQYF